Below, one T cell receptor (beta chain) is given with its context. The data were taken from a study of blood T cell repertoires in COVID-19. Study in general: Acute-phase and convalescent COVID-19 samples originated in the United States, Italy and Spain. From T cells, B-cell-depleted T cells, or PBMCs came the material, which was cDNA or gDNA.

Original methodology: Reference gene primer amplification gave estimated nucleated cell counts. Here immunoSEQ multiplex PCR was the method, and the copy in TCRdb shows in-frame clones only, minus some. V and J calls and clone size are copied from that table; D and trimming were computed from the DNA. Seen here are 150,000 or so clones, approximately 87% observed once, and the top ten hold about 6%. V lost 3 bases, J lost 0 bases, and 9 bases lay in between. CDR3 length: 16 residues. CDR1 is LGHDT, CDR2 YNNKEL, per germline (reference sequence). The rearrangement links TRBV3-1 (or the pseudogene TRBV3-2) to TRBJ1-6; maybe TRBD1 (5 bases). The sequencing input was peripheral blood. The TCR was taken from a man of 80 years or more with acute or convalescent COVID-19. The CDR3 here is CASSQGGDSYNSPLHF. The DNA for the CDR3 is TGTGCCAGCAGCCAGGGGGGAGACTCCTATAATTCACCCCTCCACTTT.